The next 13 T cell receptor beta chains were all read from a single sample in a study of OX40 agonist ivuxolimab in advanced cancers. Receptor amplification or capture employed the immunoSEQ multiplex PCR assay. TCRdb carries this immuneACCESS record with in-frame sequences only. Its versions omit some clonotypes, under half of them owing to an unresolved V gene in the studies checked, with the rest unexplained. The sample yields around 62,000 clones; roughly four fifths were counted once. Jointly, the top ten make up roughly 4.2% of the sample. Sequencing was performed on CD4+ or CD8+ T cells sorted from blood, taken in a trial of the OX40 agonist ivuxolimab. Receptors were obtained from an adult with an advanced solid tumor such as melanoma, head and neck, liver or kidney cancer.

This chain links TRBV27 with TRBJ2-2; a possible D gene is TRBD1 (6 bases). The V gene lost 7 bases and the J gene lost 1 base, with 19 bases spanning the gap. Germline V gene lookup returns CDR1 MNHEY and CDR2 SMNVEV (reference sequence). This CDR3 is built from 17 residues. The CDR3 DNA is TGTGCCAGCACCTCGGTGGCCGGGACAAAGAACACCGGGGAGCTGTTTTTT. It encodes CASTSVAGTKNTGELFF.

The gene calls are TRBV7-6 and TRBJ2-5; D gene ambiguous. Germline values: CDR1 SGHVS, CDR2 FNYEAQ. The CDR3 has 12 residues. V was trimmed by 5 bases and J by 0 bases, leaving 4 bases between them. The CDR3 sequence is CASSRYQETQYF. For the CDR3, the DNA is TGTGCCAGCAGCCGGTACCAAGAGACCCAGTACTTC.

This rearrangement joins TRBV19 to TRBJ1-1; the D gene is possibly TRBD1 (5 bases). CDR1 LNHDA and CDR2 SQIVND come from the germline V gene (reference sequence). The CDR3 length is 13 residues. V lost 4 bases to trimming and J lost 8 bases, with 14 bases between them. The CDR3 here is CASSSTGTAEAFF. In DNA, the CDR3 is TGTGCCAGTAGTAGCACGGGGACGGCCGAAGCTTTCTTT.

The V and J genes are TRBV20-1 and TRBJ2-1; no clear D. The CDR3 spans 10 residues. CDR1 is DFQATT and CDR2 is SNEGSKA in the germline V gene (reference sequence). V gave up 6 bases and J gave up 5 bases, with 5 bases separating them. In nucleotides, the CDR3 is TGCAGTGCAGCAGACAATGAGCAGTTCTTC. Translating it yields CSAADNEQFF.

The chain couples TRBV5-5 to TRBJ2-1; 9 bases are a match to TRBD1. Germline CDR1 is SGHKS and CDR2 is YYEKEE (reference sequence). The V segment lost 4 bases and the J segment 7 bases; nucleotides outside the gene matches: 9. The CDR3 sequence is 15 residues long. Here the CDR3 DNA reads TGTGCCAGCAGCCCCGGCGGGACAGGGCATAATGAGCAGTTCTTC. The encoded protein is CASSPGGTGHNEQFF. The full variable domain, completed using reference TRBV5-5 and TRBJ2-1, is DAGVTQSPTHLIKTRGQQVTLRCSPISGHKSVSWYQQVLGQGPQFIFQYYEKEERGRGNFPDRFSARQFPNYSSELNVNALLLGDSALYLCASSPGGTGHNEQFFGPGTRLTVL.

The DNA for the CDR3 is TGTGCCAGCAAATCGGGGAGGGTCTCCTACGAGCAGTACTTC. It yields the protein CASKSGRVSYEQYF. J is TRBJ2-7 and V is TRBV6-5; 7 bases map to TRBD2. This CDR3 comprises 14 residues. Losses at the gene ends were 7 bases for V and 0 bases for J; bases not matched to a gene: 6. Germline V CDR1 and CDR2: MNHEY, SVGAGI.

V usage is TRBV6-1 and J usage is TRBJ1-1; unclear D gene. The CDR3 is made up of 11 amino acids. CDR1 is MNHNS, CDR2 SASEGT, per germline. V lost 6 bases, J lost 4 bases, and 6 bases lay in between. The CDR3 DNA sequence: TGTGCCAGCAGCCGGTTCACTGAAGCTTTCTTT. Translation gives CASSRFTEAFF.

The V and J genes are TRBV19 and TRBJ2-3, with 7 nucleotides matching TRBD1. Germline loops: CDR1 LNHDA, CDR2 SQIVND (reference sequence). The ends lost 7 bases at V and 0 bases at J; junction bases unmatched: 4. This CDR3 comprises 14 residues. The CDR3 DNA sequence: TGTGCCAGTACATACAGGGGTAGCACAGATACGCAGTATTTT. It codes for CASTYRGSTDTQYF.

The genes are TRBV9 and TRBJ2-2; perhaps TRBD1 as D (6 bases). The CDR3 has 15 residues. V lost 7 bases and J lost 7, with 20 bases in between. Germline CDR1 reads SGDLS; CDR2 reads YYNGEE. DNA for the CDR3: TGTGCCAGCGGAACAGGGCTACGAACAGTCGGGGAGCTGTTTTTT. Translated: CASGTGLRTVGELFF.

This clone was found once. This rearrangement joins TRBV2 to TRBJ2-5; 11 bases fit TRBD2. This CDR3 is 15 amino acids long. In germline, CDR1 is SNHLY, CDR2 FYNNEI. The V gene end was trimmed by 5 bases and the J gene end by 4 bases; junction bases not matched to a gene: 6. The CDR3 sequence: CASSPLAGGLETQYF. CDR3 nucleotides: TGTGCCAGCAGTCCCCTAGCGGGGGGCCTAGAGACCCAGTACTTC. The variable domain in full, with the rest retrieved from reference TRBV2 and TRBJ2-5, is EPEVTQTPSHQVTQMGQEVILRCVPISNHLYFYWYRQILGQKVEFLVSFYNNEISEKSEIFDDQFSVERPDGSNFTLKIRSTKLEDSAMYFCASSPLAGGLETQYFGPGTRLLVL.

This chain connects TRBV15 to TRBJ2-1; 7 bases match TRBD1. V was pared by 6 bases and J by 0 bases, with 8 bases of the junction left unmatched. Germline loops: CDR1 LNHNV, CDR2 YYDKDF (reference sequence). CDR3 length: 16 amino acids. The DNA for the CDR3 is TGTGCCACCAGAGACGATAAGGGGGCCTCCTACAATGAGCAGTTCTTC. Protein sequence: CATRDDKGASYNEQFF.

The CDR3 DNA reads as TGTGCCAGCAGCTTGGATCGGGGGTCCTACAATGAGCAGTTCTTC. As protein: CASSLDRGSYNEQFF. The chain is built from TRBV5-6 and TRBJ2-1; a possible D gene is TRBD2 (6 bases). The CDR3 has 15 amino acids. Deletions cut 0 bases from V and 1 base from J, with 8 bases between. CDR1 is SGHDT and CDR2 is YYEEEE in the germline V gene.

This chain joins TRBV28 and TRBJ2-1; the D is unclear. V was clipped by 6 bases and J by 1 base, with 10 bases between them. The CDR3 runs to 14 residues. Germline V gives CDR1 MDHEN, CDR2 SYDVKM. CDR3 bases: TGTGCCAGCAGCGGTGCACAATCCTACAATGAGCAGTTCTTC. Protein sequence: CASSGAQSYNEQFF.